Shown below are 25 T cell receptor beta chains from a single sample sequenced in a study of vaccination and CD4 T cells after COVID-19. No antigen is known for these receptors. Stated treatment: approximately nine-day PBMC culture with coronavirus spike peptide pools or control peptides (ViraFEST assay). The Oncomine TCR Beta short-read assay generated sequence data from the DNA of cultured CD4+ T cells. Via MiXCR, TCRdb re-called the PCR reads, giving one row per CDR3 protein. This sample has 3,500 to 4,500 distinct CDR3 sequences, with 21% found just once. Material: CD4+ T cells from blood, cultured in vitro. The receptors come from a human donor who had recovered from COVID-19.

This clonotype was recorded a few times. V and J are TRBV7-2 and TRBJ1-4; D is ambiguous. The CDR3 length is 15 residues. The germline V gene has CDR1 SGHTA and CDR2 FQGNSA. Trimming left V 5 bases short and J 0 bases short, with 10 bases between. The CDR3 region has the DNA TGTGCCAGCAGCCAAGGCAGCTCAACTAATGAAAAACTGTTTTTT. The encoded protein is CASSQGSSTNEKLFF.

This clonotype is medium-sized (0.01 to 0.1%). The J gene is TRBJ2-4, the V gene TRBV10-3, with D possibly being TRBD1 (6 bases). V shed 0 bases and J shed 4 bases, with 13 bases lying between them. Germline V gene lookup returns CDR1 ENHRY and CDR2 SYGVKD. This CDR3 is built from 16 residues. The CDR3 coding sequence is TGTGCCATCAGTGAGTCCTCTCGGACAGTAAAAAACATTCAGTACTTC. This codes for CAISESSRTVKNIQYF.

This clonotype showed up just a few times. The V call is TRBV20-1, the J call TRBJ2-7, with 9 bases aligning to TRBD1. There are 16 residues in the CDR3. Germline CDR1 and CDR2: DFQATT and SNEGSKA (reference sequence). With 4 bases clipped from V and 5 bases from J, the junction kept 15 bases outside the gene matches. The CDR3 reads CSATRTPGQGRNEQYF. The CDR3 DNA is TGCAGTGCTACACGTACCCCGGGACAGGGTAGGAACGAGCAGTACTTC.

The chain is built from TRBV5-4 and TRBJ2-1; 9 bases are a match to TRBD2. The V gene's germline CDR1 is SGHNT and CDR2 YYREEE (reference sequence). V shed 3 bases, J shed 1 base, and the junction held 2 bases outside the gene matches. This CDR3 is 15 amino acids long. CDR3 sequence reads: CASSSLAGSYNEQFF. The CDR3, as DNA: TGTGCCAGCAGCTCTCTAGCGGGGTCCTACAATGAGCAGTTCTTC.

The rearrangement uses TRBV5-8 and TRBJ1-2, with D possibly TRBD1 on 5 matching bases. The CDR3 runs 15 residues. Germline V lookup: CDR1 SGHTS, CDR2 YDEGEE. Trimming left V 3 bases short and J 3 bases short, with 15 bases between. CDR3 sequence (DNA): TGTGCCAGCAGCTACGGGACGGTGGTGGACTATGGCTACACCTTC. It specifies CASSYGTVVDYGYTF.

The rearrangement links TRBV19 to TRBJ2-5; D possibly corresponds to TRBD2 (5 bases). This CDR3 comprises 15 residues. V lost 3 bases to trimming and J lost 5 bases, with 16 bases between them. CDR1 is LNHDA, CDR2 SQIVND, per germline (reference sequence). CDR3 protein: CASSIPGLARETQYF. The CDR3 coding sequence is TGTGCCAGTAGTATCCCTGGGTTAGCGCGGGAGACCCAGTACTTC.

This clonotype has more than one count but fewer than ten. The chain employs TRBV4-2 and TRBJ2-5, with 13 bases lining up with TRBD2. The germline gives CDR1 LGHNA, CDR2 YNFKEQ. Trimming took 4 bases from V and 5 from J; bases not matched to a gene: 4. The CDR3 is 15 residues long. This chain's CDR3 is CASSPGTSGVETQYF. In DNA form, the CDR3 reads TGTGCCAGCAGCCCCGGGACTAGCGGGGTTGAGACCCAGTACTTC.

The rearrangement links TRBV19 to TRBJ2-1, with TRBD1 matching over 9 bases. V was clipped by 6 bases and J by 4 bases; unmatched bases: 4. This CDR3 is 14 amino acids long. Germline V gene sequence: CDR1 LNHDA, CDR2 SQIVND (reference sequence). The CDR3 loop reads CASSLQGAYNEQFF. DNA of the CDR3: TGTGCCAGTAGCCTACAGGGGGCGTACAATGAGCAGTTCTTC.

This clonotype has a handful of counts. The rearrangement uses TRBV5-6 and TRBJ1-2; no clear D. CDR3 size: 13 residues. V lost 0 bases to trimming and J lost 7 bases, with 10 bases between them. Germline assignment: CDR1 SGHDT and CDR2 YYEEEE. This CDR3 reads CASSLAKRRGYTF. The CDR3 nucleotides are TGTGCCAGCAGCTTGGCGAAGAGGCGTGGCTACACCTTC.

This clonotype is labeled medium-sized. V usage is TRBV12-3 or TRBV12-4 and J usage is TRBJ2-3; D call uncertain. The CDR3 loop spans 13 amino acids. Trimming removed 6 bases from V and 0 bases from J, with 7 bases in between. The CDR3 loop is CASSATSTDTQYF. DNA for the CDR3: TGTGCCAGCAGCGCTACTAGCACAGATACGCAGTATTTT.

The genes are TRBV9 and TRBJ2-7; D uncertain. Germline CDR1 SGDLS, CDR2 YYNGEE. Trimming shortened V by 4 bases and J by 6 bases, and 14 bases separated the two germline ends. The CDR3 extends over 13 amino acids. The CDR3 nucleotides are TGTGCCAGCAGCCAGACACTCGTCACCGAGCAGTACTTC. Protein: CASSQTLVTEQYF.

In nucleotides, the CDR3 is TGCGCCAGCAGCTTGGTATCGGCAGGCCTAAACCAAGAGACCCAGTACTTC. Encoded protein: CASSLVSAGLNQETQYF. V usage is TRBV5-1 and J usage is TRBJ2-5; no reliable D call. The CDR3 runs to 17 residues. The V gene's germline CDR1 is SGHRS and CDR2 YFSETQ. V lost 0 bases and J 0 bases, leaving 15 bases between the germline ends.

The chain recombines TRBV7-2 with TRBJ2-5; D gene ambiguous. Germline assignment: CDR1 SGHTA and CDR2 FQGNSA. V gave up 1 base and J gave up 8 bases, with 5 bases separating them. This CDR3 region has 11 residues. The CDR3 region has the DNA TGTGCCAGCAGCTTAGAATACACCCAGTACTTC. It codes for CASSLEYTQYF.

In its sample, this clonotype was seen a few times. J is TRBJ1-3 and V is TRBV20-1; TRBD1 agrees at 7 bases. The CDR3 extends over 14 amino acids. The V gene end was trimmed by 5 bases and the J gene end by 0 bases; junction bases not matched to a gene: 4. Germline CDR1 reads DFQATT; CDR2 reads SNEGSKA (reference sequence). CDR3 DNA sequence: TGCAGTGCTGGGGACAGAAACTCTGGAAACACCATATATTTT. This sequence encodes CSAGDRNSGNTIYF.

This clonotype was seen only a few times. The rearrangement uses TRBV2 and TRBJ2-7, with 8 bases matching TRBD2. Trimming took 3 bases from V and 2 from J; bases not matched to a gene: 3. CDR3 length: 14 amino acids. Germline CDR1 reads SNHLY; CDR2 reads FYNNEI. In DNA, the CDR3 is TGTGCCAGCAGTGATAGCGGGGTCACCTACGAGCAGTACTTC. As protein: CASSDSGVTYEQYF.

This clonotype has more than one count but fewer than ten. J is TRBJ2-7 and V is TRBV5-6; D unclear. This CDR3 contains 14 residues. The V gene lost 0 bases and the J gene lost 3 bases, with 10 bases spanning the gap. Germline CDR1 SGHDT, CDR2 YYEEEE. CDR3 nucleotides: TGTGCCAGCAGCTTGGGTGGGTATAGCTACGAGCAGTACTTC. Protein sequence: CASSLGGYSYEQYF.

There are a few counts of this clonotype. V usage is TRBV7-3 and J usage is TRBJ2-1; D remains ambiguous. Germline V CDR1 and CDR2: SGHTA, FQGTGA. The CDR3 has 13 amino acids. Trimming took 6 bases from V and 8 from J, leaving 14 bases between them. CDR3 nucleotides: TGTGCCAGCAGACGCAATCCGAGTGATGAGCAGTTCTTC. Translated: CASRRNPSDEQFF.

V and J are TRBV21-1 and TRBJ1-4. TRBV21-1 is an annotated pseudogene. This CDR3 is built from 16 residues. The CDR3 sequence: CASSKGTDSTNEKLFF. The CDR3 DNA follows: TGTGCCAGCAGCAAAGGAACAGATTCAACTAATGAAAAACTGTTTTTT.

The V gene is TRBV2, the J gene TRBJ2-1; the D gene is possibly TRBD2 (6 bases). Germline V lookup: CDR1 SNHLY, CDR2 FYNNEI. Trimming stripped 4 bases from V and 7 bases from J, with 14 bases between. The CDR3 consists of 14 residues. CDR3 in DNA: TGTGCCAGCAGTGTGGCTAGCGTTGGTAATGAGCAGTTCTTC. It translates to CASSVASVGNEQFF.

About this clonotype itself: This clone may be a read error of a much larger clone one base away. The chain joins TRBV12-3 or TRBV12-4 to TRBJ2-3; no firm D call. The CDR3 consists of 13 residues. This chain's CDR3 is CTSSATSTDTQYF. The CDR3 nucleotides are TGTACCAGCAGCGCTACTAGCACAGATACGCAGTATTTT.

The chain is built from TRBV5-8 and TRBJ2-7; no firm D call. Trimming removed 2 bases at V and 1 base at J, with 4 bases between. CDR1 is SGHTS and CDR2 is YDEGEE in the germline V gene. CDR3 size: 12 residues. CDR3 amino acids: CASSFTSYEQYF. In DNA, the CDR3 is TGTGCCAGCAGCTTCACATCCTACGAGCAGTACTTC.

The chain recombines TRBV12-3 or TRBV12-4 with TRBJ1-2; 9 nucleotides line up with TRBD1. The CDR3 is made up of 15 amino acids. V was pared by 6 bases and J by 3 bases, with 8 bases of the junction left unmatched. The CDR3 sequence is CASSATGGSHYGYTF. The CDR3 DNA reads as TGTGCCAGCAGCGCCACAGGGGGCTCCCACTATGGCTACACCTTC.

The genes are TRBV9 and TRBJ1-2, with TRBD1 identical over 7 bases. The germline V gene encodes CDR1 SGDLS and CDR2 YYNGEE. The CDR3 has 14 residues. Germline trimming cut 4 bases from V and 8 bases from J; bases unmatched to any gene: 11. CDR3 residues: CASSQNRGGLGYTF. CDR3 DNA: TGTGCCAGCAGCCAAAACAGGGGCGGCCTGGGCTACACCTTC.

V gene TRBV2 combines with J gene TRBJ2-7; weak D call: TRBD1 (6 bases). The CDR3 has 13 amino acids. The germline V gene has CDR1 SNHLY and CDR2 FYNNEI. V lost 7 bases, J lost 2 bases, and 12 bases lay in between. The chain's CDR3 is CASTPDRAYEQYF. CDR3 coding DNA: TGTGCCAGCACTCCGGACAGAGCCTACGAGCAGTACTTC. The whole variable domain, filled in from reference TRBV2 and TRBJ2-7, reads EPEVTQTPSHQVTQMGQEVILRCVPISNHLYFYWYRQILGQKVEFLVSFYNNEISEKSEIFDDQFSVERPDGSNFTLKIRSTKLEDSAMYFCASTPDRAYEQYFGPGTRLTVT.

By share, this clonotype ranks as medium-sized. The CDR3, as DNA: TGTGCCAGCAGTTACGGAGGACAGGAGAGCTCCTATAATTCACCCCTCCACTTT. It codes for CASSYGGQESSYNSPLHF. The genes are TRBV6-5 and TRBJ1-6, with TRBD1 identical over 7 bases. Trimming took 2 bases from V and 0 from J; bases not matched to a gene: 7. The V gene's germline CDR1 is MNHEY and CDR2 SVGAGI. This CDR3 is 18 amino acids long.